The 2 T cell receptor beta chains below all came from one sample that was sequenced in a study of T cell responses to AZD1222 COVID-19 vaccine (dated by TCRdb to the early 2020s). The time point label on this specimen signifies: baseline before first vaccination. To prepare the library, the immunoSEQ multiplex PCR assay was applied. The table comes from immuneACCESS by way of TCRdb, which keeps in-frame sequences with V and J called. Part of the clones is missing from these tables; in studies checked, under half for an unresolved V gene and the rest for unknown reasons. Here the sample has 140,000 to 150,000 clones; 70% to 90% occur a single time. The ten largest account for around 8% of the sample. The sample in question was peripheral blood, obtained on day 0 of AZD1222 vaccination. The receptors were gathered from an adult in good health.

This chain links TRBV5-1 with TRBJ1-2; 8 bases agree with TRBD1. With 0 bases clipped from V and 7 bases from J, the junction kept 5 bases outside the gene matches. This CDR3 region has 14 residues. CDR1 is SGHRS and CDR2 is YFSETQ in the germline V gene. The CDR3 protein is CASSLAQGALGYTF. CDR3 nucleotide sequence: TGCGCCAGCAGCTTGGCTCAGGGGGCGCTTGGCTACACCTTC.

The rearrangement links TRBV29-1 to TRBJ2-2; 7 bases map to TRBD2. The V gene end was trimmed by 3 bases and the J gene end by 2 bases; junction bases not matched to a gene: 6. CDR3 length: 15 amino acids. The germline V gene encodes CDR1 SQVTM and CDR2 ANQGSEA. The CDR3 spells CSVEVAGVNTGELFF. The CDR3 bases are TGCAGCGTTGAGGTGGCGGGAGTAAACACCGGGGAGCTGTTTTTT.